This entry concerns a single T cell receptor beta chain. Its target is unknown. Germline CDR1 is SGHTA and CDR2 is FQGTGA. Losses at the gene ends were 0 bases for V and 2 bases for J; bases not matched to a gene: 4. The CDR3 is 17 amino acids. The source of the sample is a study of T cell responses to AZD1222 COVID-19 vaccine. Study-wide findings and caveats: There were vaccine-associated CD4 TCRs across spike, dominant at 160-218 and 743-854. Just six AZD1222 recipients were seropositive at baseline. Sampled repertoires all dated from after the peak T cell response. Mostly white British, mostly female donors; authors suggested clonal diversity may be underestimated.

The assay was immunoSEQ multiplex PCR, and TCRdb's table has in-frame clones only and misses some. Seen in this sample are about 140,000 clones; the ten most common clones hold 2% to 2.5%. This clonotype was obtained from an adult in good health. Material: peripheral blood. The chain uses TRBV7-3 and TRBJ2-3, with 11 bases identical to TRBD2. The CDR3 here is CASSLTILAGDTDTQYF. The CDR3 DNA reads TGTGCCAGCAGCTTAACTATACTAGCGGGGGACACAGATACGCAGTATTTT.